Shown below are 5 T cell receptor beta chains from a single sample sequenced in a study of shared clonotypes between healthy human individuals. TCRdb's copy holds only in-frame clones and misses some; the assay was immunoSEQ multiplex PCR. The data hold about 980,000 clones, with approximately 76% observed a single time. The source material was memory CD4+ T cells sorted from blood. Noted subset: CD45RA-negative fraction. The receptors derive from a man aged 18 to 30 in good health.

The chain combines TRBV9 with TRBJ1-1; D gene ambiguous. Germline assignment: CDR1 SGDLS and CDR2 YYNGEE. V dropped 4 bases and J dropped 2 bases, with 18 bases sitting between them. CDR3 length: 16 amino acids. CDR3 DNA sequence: TGTGCCAGCAGCCCCAACCAAGGCGGGATTAACACTGAAGCTTTCTTT. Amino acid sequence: CASSPNQGGINTEAFF.

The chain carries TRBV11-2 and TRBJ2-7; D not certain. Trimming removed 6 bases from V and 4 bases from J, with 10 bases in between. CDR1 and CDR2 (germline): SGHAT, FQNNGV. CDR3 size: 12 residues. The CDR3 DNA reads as TGTGCCAGCAGTGTCTTTGCATACGAGCAGTACTTC. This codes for CASSVFAYEQYF. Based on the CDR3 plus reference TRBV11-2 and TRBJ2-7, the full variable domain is EAGVAQSPRYKIIEKRQSVAFWCNPISGHATLYWYQQILGQGPKLLIQFQNNGVVDDSQLPKDRFSAERLKGVDSTLKIQPAKLEDSAVYLCASSVFAYEQYFGPGTRLTVT.

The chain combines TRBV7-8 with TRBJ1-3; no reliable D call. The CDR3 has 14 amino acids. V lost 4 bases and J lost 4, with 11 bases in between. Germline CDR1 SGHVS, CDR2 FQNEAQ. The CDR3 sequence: CASSSPVAGNTIYF. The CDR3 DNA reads TGTGCCAGCAGCTCCCCCGTTGCCGGAAACACCATATATTTT.

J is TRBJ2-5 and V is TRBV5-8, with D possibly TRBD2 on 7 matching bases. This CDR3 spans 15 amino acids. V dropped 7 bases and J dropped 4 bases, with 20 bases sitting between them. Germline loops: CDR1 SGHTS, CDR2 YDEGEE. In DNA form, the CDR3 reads TGTGCCAGCCGCCCCGGGCGGGGGCCGGCAGAGACCCAGTACTTC. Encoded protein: CASRPGRGPAETQYF.

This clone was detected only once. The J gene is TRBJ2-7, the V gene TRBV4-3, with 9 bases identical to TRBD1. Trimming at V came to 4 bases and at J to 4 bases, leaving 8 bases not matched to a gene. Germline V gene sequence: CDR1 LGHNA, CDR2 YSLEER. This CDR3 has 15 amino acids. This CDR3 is CASSLNAGQGYEQYF. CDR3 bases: TGCGCCAGCAGCCTTAATGCGGGACAGGGATACGAGCAGTACTTC.